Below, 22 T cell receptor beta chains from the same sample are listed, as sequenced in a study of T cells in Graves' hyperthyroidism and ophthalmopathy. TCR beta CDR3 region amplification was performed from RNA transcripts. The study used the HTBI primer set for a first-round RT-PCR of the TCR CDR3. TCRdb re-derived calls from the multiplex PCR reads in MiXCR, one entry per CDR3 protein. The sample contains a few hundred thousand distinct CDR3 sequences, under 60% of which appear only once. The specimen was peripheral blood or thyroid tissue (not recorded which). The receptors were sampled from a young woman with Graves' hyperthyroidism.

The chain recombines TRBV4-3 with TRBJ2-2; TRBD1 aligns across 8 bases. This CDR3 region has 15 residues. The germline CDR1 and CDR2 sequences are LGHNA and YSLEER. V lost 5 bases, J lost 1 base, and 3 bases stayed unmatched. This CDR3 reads CASSIGTGNTGELFF. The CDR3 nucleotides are TGCGCCAGCAGCATAGGGACAGGGAACACCGGGGAGCTGTTTTTT.

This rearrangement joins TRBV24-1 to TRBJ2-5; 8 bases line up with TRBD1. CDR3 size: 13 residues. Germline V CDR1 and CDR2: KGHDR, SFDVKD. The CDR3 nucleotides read TGTGCTCACGTGGACAGGGCGTCCCAGACCCAGTACTTC. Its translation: CAHVDRASQTQYF.

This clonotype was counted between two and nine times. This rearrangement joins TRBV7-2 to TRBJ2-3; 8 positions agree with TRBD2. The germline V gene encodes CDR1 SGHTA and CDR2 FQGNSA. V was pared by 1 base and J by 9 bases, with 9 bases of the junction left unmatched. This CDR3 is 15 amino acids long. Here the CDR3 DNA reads TGTGCCAGCAGCTTAGACGCGACTAGCGTGCGGACGCAGTATTTT. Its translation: CASSLDATSVRTQYF.

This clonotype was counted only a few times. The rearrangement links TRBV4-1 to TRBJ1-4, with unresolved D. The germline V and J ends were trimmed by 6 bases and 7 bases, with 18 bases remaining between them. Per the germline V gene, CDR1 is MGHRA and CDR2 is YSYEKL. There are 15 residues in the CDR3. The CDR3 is CASSALGSEFEKLFF. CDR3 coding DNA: TGCGCCAGCAGTGCGCTTGGTTCGGAGTTTGAAAAACTGTTTTTT.

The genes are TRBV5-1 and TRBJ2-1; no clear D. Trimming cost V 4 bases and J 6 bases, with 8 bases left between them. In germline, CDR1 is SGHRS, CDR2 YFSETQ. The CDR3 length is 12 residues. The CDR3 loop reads CASSAGFNEQFF. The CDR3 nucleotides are TGCGCCAGCAGCGCTGGATTCAATGAGCAGTTCTTC.

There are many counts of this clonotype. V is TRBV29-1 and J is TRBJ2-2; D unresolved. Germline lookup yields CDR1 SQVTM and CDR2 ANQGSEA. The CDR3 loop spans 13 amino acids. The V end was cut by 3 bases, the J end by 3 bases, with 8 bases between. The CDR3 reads CSVDIVDTGELFF. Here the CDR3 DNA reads TGCAGCGTTGATATAGTTGACACCGGGGAGCTGTTTTTT.

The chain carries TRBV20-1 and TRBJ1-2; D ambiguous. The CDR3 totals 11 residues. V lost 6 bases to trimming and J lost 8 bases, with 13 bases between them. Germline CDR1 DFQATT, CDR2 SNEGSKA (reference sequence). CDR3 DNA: TGCAGTGCCCCGACTAGTTCGGGCTACACCTTC. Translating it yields CSAPTSSGYTF.

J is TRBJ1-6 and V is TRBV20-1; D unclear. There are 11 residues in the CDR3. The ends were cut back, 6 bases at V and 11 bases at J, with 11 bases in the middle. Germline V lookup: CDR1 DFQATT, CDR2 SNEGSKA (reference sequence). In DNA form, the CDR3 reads TGCAGTGCACTCAGCGGGACACCCCTCCACTTT. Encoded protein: CSALSGTPLHF.

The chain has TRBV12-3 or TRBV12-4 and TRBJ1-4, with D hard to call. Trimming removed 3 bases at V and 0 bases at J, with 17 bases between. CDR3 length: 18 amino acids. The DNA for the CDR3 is TGTGCCAGCAGTTTCCTCACCGGGAGGGCAGCAACTAATGAAAAACTGTTTTTT. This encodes CASSFLTGRAATNEKLFF.

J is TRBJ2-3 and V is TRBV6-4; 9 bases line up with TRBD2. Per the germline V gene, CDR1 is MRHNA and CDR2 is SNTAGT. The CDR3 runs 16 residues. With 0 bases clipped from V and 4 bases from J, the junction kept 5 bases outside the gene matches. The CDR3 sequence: CASSDSGSGSADTQYF. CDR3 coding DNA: TGTGCCAGCAGTGACTCGGGTAGCGGGAGTGCAGATACGCAGTATTTT.

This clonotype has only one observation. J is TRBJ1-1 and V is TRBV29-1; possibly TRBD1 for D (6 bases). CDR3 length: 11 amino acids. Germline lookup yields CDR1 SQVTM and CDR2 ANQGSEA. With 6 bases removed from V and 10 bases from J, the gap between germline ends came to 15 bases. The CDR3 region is CSVATGWLAFF. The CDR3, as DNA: TGCAGCGTAGCCACAGGGTGGTTAGCTTTCTTT.

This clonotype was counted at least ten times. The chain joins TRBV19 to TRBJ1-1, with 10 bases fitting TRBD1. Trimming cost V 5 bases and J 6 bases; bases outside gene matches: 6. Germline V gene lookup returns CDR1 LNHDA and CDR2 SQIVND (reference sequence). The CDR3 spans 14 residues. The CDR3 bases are TGTGCCAGTAGTCTCGGGACAGGGGACGCTGAAGCTTTCTTT. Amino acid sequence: CASSLGTGDAEAFF.

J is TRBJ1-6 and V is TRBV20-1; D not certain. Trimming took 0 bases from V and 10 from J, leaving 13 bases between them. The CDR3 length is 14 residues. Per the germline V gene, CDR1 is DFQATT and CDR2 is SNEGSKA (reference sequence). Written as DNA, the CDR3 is TGCAGTGCTAGAGATAGAACAGAGGCATCACCCCTCCACTTT. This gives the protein CSARDRTEASPLHF.

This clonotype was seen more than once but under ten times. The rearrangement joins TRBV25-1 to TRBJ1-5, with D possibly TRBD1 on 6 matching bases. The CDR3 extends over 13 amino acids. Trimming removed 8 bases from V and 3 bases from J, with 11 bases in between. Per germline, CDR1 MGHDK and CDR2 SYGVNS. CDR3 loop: CASVQGHNQPQHF. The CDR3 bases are TGTGCCAGCGTTCAGGGGCACAATCAGCCCCAGCATTTT.

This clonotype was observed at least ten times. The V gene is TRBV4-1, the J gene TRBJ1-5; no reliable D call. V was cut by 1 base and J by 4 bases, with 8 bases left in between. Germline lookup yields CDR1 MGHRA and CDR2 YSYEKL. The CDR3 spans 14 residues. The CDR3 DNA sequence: TGCGCCAGCAGCCAAGCGCAACCTAATCAGCCCCAGCATTTT. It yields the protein CASSQAQPNQPQHF.

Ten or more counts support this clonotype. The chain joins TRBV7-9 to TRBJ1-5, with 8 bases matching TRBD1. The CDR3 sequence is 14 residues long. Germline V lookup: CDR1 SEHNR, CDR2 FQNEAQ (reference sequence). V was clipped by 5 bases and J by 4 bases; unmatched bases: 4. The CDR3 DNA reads TGTGCCAGCAGCCCGGGACAGGCAAATCAGCCCCAGCATTTT. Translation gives CASSPGQANQPQHF.

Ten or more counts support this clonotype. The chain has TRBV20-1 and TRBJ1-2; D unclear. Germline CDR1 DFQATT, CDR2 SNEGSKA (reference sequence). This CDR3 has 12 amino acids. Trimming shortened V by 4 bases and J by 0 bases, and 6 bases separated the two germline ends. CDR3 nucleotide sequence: TGCAGTGCTATCACGGCTAACTATGGCTACACCTTC. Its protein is CSAITANYGYTF.

The CDR3 coding sequence is TGTGCCAGCTTAGGGGGCAGTGAAGCTTTCTTT. Its translation: CASLGGSEAFF. The J gene is TRBJ1-1, the V gene TRBV7-3, with 7 nucleotides matching TRBD1. The junction had 4 bases not matched to a gene; V was cut back by 8 bases and J by 7 bases. This CDR3 spans 11 amino acids. In germline, CDR1 is SGHTA, CDR2 FQGTGA.

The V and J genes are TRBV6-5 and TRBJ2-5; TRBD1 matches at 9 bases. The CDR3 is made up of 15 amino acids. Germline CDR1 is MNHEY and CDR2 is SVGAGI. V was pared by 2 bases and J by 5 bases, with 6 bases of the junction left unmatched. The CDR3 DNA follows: TGTGCCAGCAGTTACCCCGGGACAGGGAGGGAGACCCAGTACTTC. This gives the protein CASSYPGTGRETQYF.

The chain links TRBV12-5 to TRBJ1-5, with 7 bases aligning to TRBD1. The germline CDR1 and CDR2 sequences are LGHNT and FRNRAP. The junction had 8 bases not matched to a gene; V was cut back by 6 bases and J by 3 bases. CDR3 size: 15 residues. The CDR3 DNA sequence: TGTGCTAGTGGACCTGGACAGGCGGACAATCAGCCCCAGCATTTT. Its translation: CASGPGQADNQPQHF.

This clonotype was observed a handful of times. CDR3: CASSRTSGDGFF. In DNA form, the CDR3 reads TGTGCCAGCAGTCGGACTAGCGGAGACGGGTTCTTC. The chain carries TRBV12-3 or TRBV12-4 and TRBJ2-1; the match to TRBD2 covers 10 bases. The CDR3 is 12 residues long. Trimming removed 5 bases from V and 15 bases from J; junction bases left unmatched: 7.

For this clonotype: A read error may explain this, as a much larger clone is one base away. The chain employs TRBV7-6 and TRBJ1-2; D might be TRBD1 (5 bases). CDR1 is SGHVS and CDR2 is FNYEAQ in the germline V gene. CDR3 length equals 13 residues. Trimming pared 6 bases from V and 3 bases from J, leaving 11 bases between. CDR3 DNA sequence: TGTGCCAGCAGACGCGGGGGTCACTATGGCTACACCTTC. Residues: CASRRGGHYGYTF.